This T cell receptor (beta chain) was retrieved from a study of shared clonotypes between healthy human individuals. Sequencing used immunoSEQ multiplex PCR; TCRdb keeps in-frame clones, though not all of them. The repertoire has around 1,000,000 clones, around three quarters of them found once; the top ten carry almost 0.9%. This clone was detected many times. The target antigen is unknown. CDR1 and CDR2 from the germline V gene are MDHEN and SYDVKM. V shed 5 bases and J shed 5 bases, with 21 bases lying between them. The CDR3 spans 16 residues. Each sample came from a Caucasian adult donor living in Nashville, Tennessee. Overall study results and limits: Sorted-subset sequencing, rarefaction showed, was incomplete despite large depth. Of the naive CD4 clonotypes, around 4.8% were shared across a handful of donors.

The sequence was collected from a man aged 18 to 30 in good health. Some clones in this sample may be carry-over from other donors' samples. The chain employs TRBV28 and TRBJ2-5, with TRBD1 as a possible D gene (6 bases). The sample comprised memory CD4+ T cells from PBMCs. Subset defined: CD45RA-negative fraction. This CDR3 is CASSPAITGIRETQYF. CDR3 bases: TGTGCCAGCAGTCCCGCAATCACAGGGATCCGGGAGACCCAGTACTTC.